The 12 T cell receptor beta chains given below trace back to one sample, sequenced in a study of long-term antiretroviral therapy in people with HIV. Survey-level immunoSEQ v3.0 assays were run. Profiled with immunoSEQ multiplex PCR; TCRdb holds only in-frame clones, not every one. Of some 28,000 clones listed, roughly 88% were seen once; the top ten hold roughly 10%. Sequences were derived from unsorted PBMCs, sampled almost 2.9 years after starting antiretroviral therapy. Receptors were obtained from a young man with HIV.

This clone has a single count. Compared with germline, one end of the junction differs, possibly owing to a read error. The rearrangement joins TRBV7-7 to TRBJ1-1; D remains unclear. CDR1 and CDR2 (germline): SSHAT, FNYEAQ (reference sequence). There are 13 residues in the CDR3. CDR3 in amino acids: CASSLDPGTEAFF. CDR3 in DNA: TGTGCTAGCAGCTTAGATCCGGGCACTGAAGCTTTCTTT. Full variable domain (missing parts from reference TRBV7-7 and TRBJ1-1): GAGVSQSPRYKVTKRGQDVTLRCDPISSHATLYWYQQALGQGPEFLTYFNYEAQPDKSGLPSDRFSAERPEGSISTLTIQRTEQRDSAMYRCASSLDPGTEAFFGQGTRLTVV.

The V and J genes are TRBV9 and TRBJ2-3; 9 bases are shared with TRBD1. The germline CDR1 and CDR2 sequences are SGDLS and YYNGEE. The CDR3 contains 19 residues. The V gene end was trimmed by 3 bases and the J gene end by 3 bases; junction bases not matched to a gene: 17. Here the CDR3 reads CASSDADTGTGLRTDTQYF. For the CDR3, the DNA is TGTGCCAGCAGCGACGCCGACACCGGGACAGGGCTGCGTACAGATACGCAGTATTTT.

This clone has only a few counts. The chain joins TRBV9 to TRBJ2-7; 7 bases agree with TRBD2. Germline V gene sequence: CDR1 SGDLS, CDR2 YYNGEE. The CDR3 spans 12 residues. J lost 5 bases, V lost 5 bases, and 4 bases had no gene match. As DNA, the CDR3 is TGTGCCAGCAGTGGACTAGAGAACGAGCAGTACTTC. It encodes CASSGLENEQYF.

The V gene is TRBV19, the J gene TRBJ2-2, with D maybe TRBD1 (6 bases). V dropped 7 bases and J dropped 0 bases, with 24 bases sitting between them. Per the germline V gene, CDR1 is LNHDA and CDR2 is SQIVND (reference sequence). The CDR3 contains 19 residues. The DNA for the CDR3 is TGTGCCAGTACCCCCCTCGCCCCACACAGGGTCGCGAACACCGGGGAGCTGTTTTTT. The encoded protein is CASTPLAPHRVANTGELFF.

This rearrangement joins TRBV28 to TRBJ1-2, with 9 positions matching TRBD1. The CDR3 has 19 residues. Germline CDR1 MDHEN, CDR2 SYDVKM. Trimming took 5 bases from V and 2 from J; bases not matched to a gene: 18. The CDR3 sequence: CASSPPAPGQGYPNYGYTF. The CDR3 DNA follows: TGTGCCAGCAGTCCGCCTGCCCCGGGACAGGGTTATCCGAACTATGGCTACACCTTC.

The chain recombines TRBV5-1 with TRBJ2-2; 10 bases agree with TRBD2. The CDR3 is 18 residues long. Germline V gene data show CDR1 as SGHRS and CDR2 as YFSETQ. The V segment lost 2 bases and the J segment 0 bases; nucleotides outside the gene matches: 7. The CDR3 DNA follows: TGCGCCAGCAGCTTAACTACTAGCGGGGTTTCGAACACCGGGGAGCTGTTTTTT. This encodes CASSLTTSGVSNTGELFF.

The chain employs TRBV5-4 and TRBJ2-5; 12 bases are shared with TRBD2. Looked up from germline, CDR1 is SGHNT and CDR2 is YYREEE (reference sequence). V trimming: 5 bases; J trimming: 2 bases; junction bases outside the gene matches: 7. The CDR3 totals 16 residues. CDR3 DNA: TGTGCCAGCAGATCCGGGACTAGCGGGTGGCAAGAGACCCAGTACTTC. This translates into CASRSGTSGWQETQYF.

V gene TRBV10-2 combines with J gene TRBJ1-1; D is unresolved. This CDR3 contains 12 residues. Germline V gene sequence: CDR1 WSHSY, CDR2 SAAADI. V lost 6 bases and J 10 bases, leaving 15 bases between the germline ends. The CDR3 region has the DNA TGCGCCAGCAGGGAGGCCGACTTTGGAGCTTTCTTT. This encodes CASREADFGAFF.

This clone was seen only once. This chain links TRBV6-1 with TRBJ1-5; D uncertain. CDR1 MNHNS and CDR2 SASEGT come from the germline V gene. The CDR3 runs 12 residues. V gave up 11 bases and J gave up 2 bases, with 10 bases separating them. The CDR3 DNA reads TGTGCCCATGGGAGGGGCAATCAGCCCCAGCATTTT. Translated, it gives CAHGRGNQPQHF.

The chain recombines TRBV27 with TRBJ1-2; 7 bases line up with TRBD1. The CDR3 totals 14 residues. Germline loops: CDR1 MNHEY, CDR2 SMNVEV (reference sequence). V dropped 6 bases and J dropped 0; count of bases not matched to a gene: 4. This CDR3 reads CASRMTGPNYGYTF. CDR3 bases: TGTGCCAGCAGGATGACAGGGCCTAACTATGGCTACACCTTC.

The chain is built from TRBV11-2 and TRBJ2-2, with TRBD2 identical over 8 bases. The J segment lost 6 bases and the V segment lost 1 base, leaving 10 bases of the junction unmatched. This CDR3 comprises 17 residues. Germline V gives CDR1 SGHAT, CDR2 FQNNGV. CDR3 loop: CASSLVSGTSKAGELFF. CDR3 nucleotide sequence: TGTGCCAGCAGCTTAGTATCCGGGACTAGTAAAGCCGGGGAGCTGTTTTTT. Full variable domain (rest looked up from reference TRBV11-2 and TRBJ2-2): EAGVAQSPRYKIIEKRQSVAFWCNPISGHATLYWYQQILGQGPKLLIQFQNNGVVDDSQLPKDRFSAERLKGVDSTLKIQPAKLEDSAVYLCASSLVSGTSKAGELFFGEGSRLTVL.

This chain links TRBV6-1 with TRBJ2-7; TRBD1 might be the D (6 bases). Germline assignment: CDR1 MNHNS and CDR2 SASEGT. This CDR3 region has 14 residues. V lost 10 bases and J lost 0, with 16 bases in between. The CDR3 sequence: CATIRDTSSYEQYF. The CDR3 nucleotides read TGTGCCACGATACGGGACACCAGCTCCTACGAGCAGTACTTC.